The 12 T cell receptor beta chains below all came from one sample that was sequenced in a study of blood T cell repertoires in COVID-19. Assay: immunoSEQ multiplex PCR; the TCRdb copy retains only in-frame clones and omits some. The data show under 450,000 clones, around 83% seen once. Sequences were obtained from PBMCs or T cells enriched from blood (not recorded which). All receptors derive from a woman between 45 and 60 years old who had recovered from COVID-19.

The chain carries TRBV5-6 and TRBJ1-6, with a weak D call TRBD1 (5 bases). The germline gives CDR1 SGHDT, CDR2 YYEEEE. This CDR3 comprises 17 residues. V was cut by 1 base and J by 5 bases, with 16 bases left in between. In DNA, the CDR3 is TGTGCCAGCAGCTTGTCGGAACAGGCGCTGGATAATTCACCCCTCCACTTT. Protein sequence: CASSLSEQALDNSPLHF.

The rearrangement uses TRBV9 and TRBJ1-4; D uncertain. CDR3 length: 15 residues. Germline values: CDR1 SGDLS, CDR2 YYNGEE. V shed 0 bases and J shed 6 bases, with 12 bases lying between them. The CDR3 DNA sequence: TGTGCCAGCAGCGTAGATGCCGGGAGTTATGAAAAACTGTTTTTT. It translates to CASSVDAGSYEKLFF. The entire variable domain, with the rest obtained from reference TRBV9 and TRBJ1-4, is as follows: DSGVTQTPKHLITATGQRVTLRCSPRSGDLSVYWYQQSLDQGLQFLIQYYNGEERAKGNILERFSAQQFPDLHSELNLSSLELGDSALYFCASSVDAGSYEKLFFGSGTQLSVL.

This clone occurred once. The rearrangement uses TRBV11-3 and TRBJ1-1; 9 positions match TRBD1. The CDR3 has 16 amino acids. The ends lost 1 base at V and 4 bases at J; junction bases unmatched: 7. The germline gives CDR1 SGHNT, CDR2 YENEEA. The CDR3 protein is CASSLVPGQGSTEAFF. CDR3 DNA sequence: TGTGCCAGCAGCTTAGTACCGGGACAGGGATCCACTGAAGCTTTCTTT.

This chain connects TRBV10-3 to TRBJ1-2; 7 bases map to TRBD1. Germline V lookup: CDR1 ENHRY, CDR2 SYGVKD. Trimming at V came to 7 bases and at J to 7 bases, leaving 18 bases not matched to a gene. The CDR3 covers 16 residues. The CDR3 loop is CAIKGSPGQVPSGYTF. The CDR3 region has the DNA TGTGCCATCAAGGGATCCCCCGGACAGGTCCCTAGTGGCTACACCTTC.

The chain couples TRBV4-3 to TRBJ2-7; TRBD1 might be the D (5 bases). V lost 0 bases to trimming and J lost 0 bases, with 9 bases between them. The CDR3 runs 15 residues. Germline values: CDR1 LGHNA, CDR2 YSLEER. Here the CDR3 reads CASSQDLGPSYEQYF. For the CDR3, the DNA is TGCGCCAGCAGCCAAGATTTGGGGCCCTCCTACGAGCAGTACTTC.

The gene calls are TRBV4-3 and TRBJ2-1; 11 positions match TRBD1. Germline CDR1 reads LGHNA; CDR2 reads YSLEER. CDR3 size: 21 residues. Losses at the gene ends were 0 bases for V and 11 bases for J; bases not matched to a gene: 24. The CDR3 DNA reads as TGCGCCAGCAGCCAAGATGACGCGGGACAGGGGGTTCTAAGTGTCCTGACGAAGCAGTTCTTC. Protein product: CASSQDDAGQGVLSVLTKQFF.

This sequence joins TRBV3-1 (or the pseudogene TRBV3-2) and TRBJ2-1; 13 bases map to TRBD2. The germline gives CDR1 LGHDT, CDR2 YNNKEL (reference sequence). V was clipped by 4 bases and J by 6 bases; unmatched bases: 3. There are 15 residues in the CDR3. The CDR3 coding sequence is TGTGCCAGCAGCCCCGGACTAGCGGGAGTCAATGAGCAGTTCTTC. Translated, it gives CASSPGLAGVNEQFF.

This clone was observed once. J is TRBJ1-3 and V is TRBV10-3; 10 bases are shared with TRBD1. Germline V gene lookup returns CDR1 ENHRY and CDR2 SYGVKD. Unmatched junction bases numbered 3, after V lost 6 bases and J lost 7 bases. This CDR3 spans 13 amino acids. The CDR3 nucleotides read TGTGCCATCAGGGGACAGGGGAAGAACACCATATATTTT. Amino acids: CAIRGQGKNTIYF.

This chain connects TRBV5-8 to TRBJ2-1; D might be TRBD2 (6 bases). The germline V and J ends were trimmed by 7 bases and 7 bases, with 18 bases remaining between them. In germline, CDR1 is SGHTS, CDR2 YDEGEE. The CDR3 loop spans 14 amino acids. CDR3: CASLFLARGNEQFF. The CDR3 DNA reads TGTGCCAGCCTTTTCCTCGCCCGGGGGAATGAGCAGTTCTTC.

This chain connects TRBV5-1 to TRBJ1-1; unclear D gene. CDR1 is SGHRS and CDR2 is YFSETQ in the germline V gene. CDR3 length equals 12 residues. V was pared by 4 bases and J by 8 bases, with 12 bases between. The CDR3 coding sequence is TGCGCCAGCAGCAAGGGAGATATGGAAGCTTTCTTT. Translated: CASSKGDMEAFF.

This chain joins TRBV7-9 and TRBJ1-3, with TRBD1 matching 8 bases. Per germline, CDR1 SEHNR and CDR2 FQNEAQ (reference sequence). Germline trimming cut 2 bases from V and 2 bases from J; bases unmatched to any gene: 5. CDR3 length equals 16 residues. CDR3 region: CASSLTSDRAGNTIYF. The DNA for the CDR3 is TGTGCCAGCAGCTTAACCTCGGACAGGGCTGGAAACACCATATATTTT.

A word on this clone: The sample contains more than one DNA sequence encoding this CDR3. V and J are TRBV3-1 (or the pseudogene TRBV3-2) and TRBJ2-7; a weak D match, TRBD2 (5 bases). Germline lookup yields CDR1 LGHDT and CDR2 YNNKEL (reference sequence). The CDR3 contains 12 residues. Trimming cost V 4 bases and J 2 bases, with 6 bases left between them. DNA for the CDR3: TGTGCCAGCAGCCCCGGGACCTACGAGCAGTACTTC. Translating it yields CASSPGTYEQYF.